This T cell receptor beta chain was documented in a study of beta chain features in type 1 diabetes. Study results and limitations: All four CD4+ subsets of Type 1 diabetes patients contained TCRB CDR3s that were moderately but significantly shorter.

Reverse transcription of all isolated RNA meant that expressed TCRB transcripts were sequenced. Repertoires were generated with immunoSEQ multiplex PCR, while TCRdb's copy carries only in-frame clones and drops some. The data show more than 150,000 clones, 9% to 10% seen once. CDR1 is SGHRS and CDR2 is YFSETQ in the germline V gene. Trimming took 5 bases from V and 9 from J, leaving 12 bases between them. CDR3 size: 12 residues. Points on this clone: Its target is not known.

Sequencing was performed on central memory CD4+ T cells from blood. The TCR sequence derives from a woman under 40 with type 1 diabetes. The chain combines TRBV5-1 with TRBJ2-1; D is possibly TRBD2 (5 bases). DNA of the CDR3: TGCGCCAGCAGACTGACTGGAGGTGAGCAGTTCTTC. Translation: CASRLTGGEQFF.